These 4 T cell receptor beta chains were sequenced from one sample in a study of cytomegalovirus exposure and HLA in healthy donors (TCRdb year 2017). The method behind the library was the immunoSEQ multiplex PCR assay. The multiplex PCR relied on a mix of 60 forward primers for TCR Vbeta segments and 13 reverse primers for TCR Jbeta segments. TCRdb took over this immuneACCESS table, retaining in-frame rearrangements with V and J assigned. Such tables are incomplete; in checked studies, under half of the missing clones stem from an unresolved V gene, and the remainder is unexplained. The sample records 75,000 to 90,000 clones, 65% to 85% of which are singletons. The ten top clones hold less than 25% of the sample. The sequenced sample consisted of PBMCs. The source is a woman between 40 and 50 years old in good health and CMV-seropositive.

J is TRBJ2-7 and V is TRBV5-1; D ambiguous. The CDR3 loop spans 13 amino acids. Per the germline V gene, CDR1 is SGHRS and CDR2 is YFSETQ. Trimming shortened V by 1 base and J by 7 bases, and 12 bases separated the two germline ends. The CDR3 protein is CASSLSSPLEQYF. The CDR3 region has the DNA TGCGCCAGCAGCTTGAGCTCCCCGCTAGAGCAGTACTTC.

This chain connects TRBV5-6 to TRBJ1-6; D not certain. The V gene's germline CDR1 is SGHDT and CDR2 YYEEEE. There are 13 residues in the CDR3. Trimming shortened V by 4 bases and J by 6 bases, and 8 bases separated the two germline ends. In DNA form, the CDR3 reads TGTGCCAGCAGCCTCCGGGTTAATTCACCCCTCCACTTT. This translates into CASSLRVNSPLHF.

This clone was counted a single time. The chain links TRBV7-9 to TRBJ1-1; 7 bases are a match to TRBD1. V was pared by 4 bases and J by 0 bases, with 5 bases of the junction left unmatched. CDR1 SEHNR and CDR2 FQNEAQ come from the germline V gene (reference sequence). The CDR3 runs 15 residues. CDR3 amino acids: CASSSQTGMNTEAFF. The CDR3 DNA is TGTGCCAGCAGCTCCCAGACAGGGATGAACACTGAAGCTTTCTTT. Using reference TRBV7-9 and TRBJ1-1 for the parts outside the CDR3, the full variable domain is DTGVSQNPRHKITKRGQNVTFRCDPISEHNRLYWYRQTLGQGPEFLTYFQNEAQLEKSRLLSDRFSAERPKGSFSTLEIQRTEQGDSAMYLCASSSQTGMNTEAFFGQGTRLTVV.

With regard to this clone: Within the sample, other DNA sequences also encode this same CDR3. This chain links TRBV9 with TRBJ2-1; TRBD2 aligns across 10 bases. CDR3 size: 15 residues. Germline V CDR1 and CDR2: SGDLS, YYNGEE. J was trimmed by 4 bases and V by 2 bases; bases with no gene match: 3. The CDR3 DNA follows: TGTGCCAGCAGCGTTAGCGGGGGGTCTTACAATGAGCAGTTCTTC. This gives the protein CASSVSGGSYNEQFF.